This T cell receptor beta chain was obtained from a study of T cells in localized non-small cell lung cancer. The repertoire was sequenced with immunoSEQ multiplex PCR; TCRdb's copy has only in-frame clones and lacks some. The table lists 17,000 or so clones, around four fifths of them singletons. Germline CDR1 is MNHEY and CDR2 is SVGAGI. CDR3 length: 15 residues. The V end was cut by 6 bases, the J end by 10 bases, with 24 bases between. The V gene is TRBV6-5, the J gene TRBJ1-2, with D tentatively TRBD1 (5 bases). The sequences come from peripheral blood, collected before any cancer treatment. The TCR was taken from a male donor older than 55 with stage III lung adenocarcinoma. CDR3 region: CASSRTQGSGIYYTF. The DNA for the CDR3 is TGTGCCAGCAGCCGAACGCAGGGCAGTGGAATTTACTACACCTTC.